This T cell receptor (beta chain) is from a study of cytomegalovirus exposure and HLA in healthy donors. Though probably carrying unrecorded immune exposures, donors were nominally healthy at sampling. The V segment lost 0 bases and the J segment 0 bases; nucleotides outside the gene matches: 5. The CDR3 is 16 amino acids. Germline-derived CDR1 and CDR2 are SGHRS and YFSETQ. Comment on this clone: Antigen unknown.

The primer mix had 60 Vbeta and 13 Jbeta primers. TCRdb keeps only in-frame clones here, not all; method: immunoSEQ multiplex PCR. The table lists about 120,000 clones, roughly 85% of them singletons, with about 20% in the top ten. Study-level results: It was reported that TCR beta sequences correctly inferred the HLA-A and HLA-B alleles for most subjects. Researchers counted roughly 150 TCR beta chains as cytomegalovirus-associated. There were three CMV-associated chains whose specificity for CMV antigens was confirmed in vitro.

Sequencing used PBMCs. This sequence was found in a young man in good health and CMV-seropositive. The chain is built from TRBV5-1 and TRBJ2-5, with 7 nucleotides matching TRBD2. CDR3 residues: CASSLGAAGHQETQYF. The CDR3 bases are TGCGCCAGCAGCTTGGGGGCAGCGGGGCACCAAGAGACCCAGTACTTC.